This entry lists 26 T cell receptor beta chains sequenced from one sample in a study of beta chain features in type 1 diabetes. Of the isolated RNA, all was reverse transcribed, and so the sequenced material was expressed TCRB transcripts. Measured with immunoSEQ multiplex PCR; TCRdb has only the in-frame clones, and not every one. Of roughly 260,000 clones in the sample, approximately 11% were seen once. General study results and limits: Type 1 diabetes patients showed a moderate but significant shortening of TCRB CDR3s in all four CD4+ subsets.

Their recognized antigens are unknown. Sequenced: naive CD4+ T cells from blood. These receptors all stem from a man under 40 with type 1 diabetes.

In its sample, this clone was seen a few times. V gene TRBV19 combines with J gene TRBJ2-3; D unresolved. Germline-derived CDR1 and CDR2 are LNHDA and SQIVND (reference sequence). V was shortened by 3 bases and J by 7 bases, with 11 bases between the two germline ends. The CDR3 is 13 residues long. Here the CDR3 reads CASSITARNTQYF. The CDR3 nucleotides read TGTGCCAGTAGTATCACAGCCCGAAATACGCAGTATTTT.

This clone was seen only a few times. The chain employs TRBV18 and TRBJ1-2, with TRBD1 matching 12 bases. This CDR3 is built from 14 residues. Germline CDR1 and CDR2: KGHSH and LQKENI. The ends lost 2 bases at V and 7 bases at J; junction bases unmatched: 2. The CDR3 is CASSPAGQGAGYTF. CDR3 DNA sequence: TGTGCCAGCTCACCAGCGGGACAGGGGGCTGGCTACACCTTC.

The DNA for the CDR3 is TGCGCCAGCAGCTTGGACAATAACCCCACCGGGGAGCTGTTTTTT. It is translated as CASSLDNNPTGELFF. The chain is built from TRBV5-1 and TRBJ2-2; D is undetermined. The germline V gene encodes CDR1 SGHRS and CDR2 YFSETQ. The length of the CDR3 is 15 residues. V was pared by 0 bases and J by 4 bases, with 10 bases between.

In its sample, this clone was seen a few times. The chain is built from TRBV5-1 and TRBJ2-5; TRBD1 might be the D (5 bases). The CDR3 spans 13 residues. Germline-derived CDR1 and CDR2 are SGHRS and YFSETQ. Trimming shortened V by 2 bases and J by 3 bases, and 8 bases separated the two germline ends. The DNA of the CDR3 is TGCGCCAGCAGCTTAACCAGGGAAGAGACCCAGTACTTC. This sequence encodes CASSLTREETQYF. Filled out from reference TRBV5-1 and TRBJ2-5, the complete variable domain reads KAGVTQTPRYLIKTRGQQVTLSCSPISGHRSVSWYQQTPGQGLQFLFEYFSETQRNKGNFPGRFSGRQFSNSRSEMNVSTLELGDSALYLCASSLTREETQYFGPGTRLLVL.

This clone has just a few counts. A junction end diverges from the germline sequence, so it may reflect a read error. The rearrangement links TRBV5-1 to TRBJ2-1, with a tentative D call TRBD1 (7 bases). The CDR3 runs 12 residues. Germline V CDR1 and CDR2: SGHRS, YFSETQ. DNA for the CDR3: TGCGCCAGCAGCCCATTAGACGACAGGGAGGTCTTC. Its translation: CASSPLDDREVF.

This rearrangement joins TRBV19 to TRBJ2-3; 12 positions agree with TRBD2. The J segment lost 7 bases and the V segment lost 6 bases, leaving 14 bases of the junction unmatched. CDR1 LNHDA and CDR2 SQIVND come from the germline V gene (reference sequence). This CDR3 region has 17 residues. The CDR3 is CASSPTRLAGGPNTQYF. The CDR3 DNA follows: TGTGCCAGTAGCCCAACCAGGCTAGCGGGGGGGCCAAATACGCAGTATTTT.

J is TRBJ2-7 and V is TRBV2; the D gene is possibly TRBD2 (6 bases). V lost 6 bases, J lost 3 bases, and 6 bases lay in between. CDR1 is SNHLY and CDR2 is FYNNEI in the germline V gene. This CDR3 has 11 residues. The CDR3 DNA sequence: TGTGCCAGCAGGCGGGACTACGAGCAGTACTTC. It is translated as CASRRDYEQYF.

The chain carries TRBV6-1 and TRBJ2-7; 9 nucleotides match TRBD2. Unmatched junction bases numbered 8, after V lost 2 bases and J lost 9 bases. In germline, CDR1 is MNHNS, CDR2 SASEGT. CDR3 length: 14 residues. The CDR3 protein is CASSELERGAGQYF. In DNA form, the CDR3 reads TGTGCCAGCAGTGAATTGGAGCGGGGGGCCGGGCAGTACTTC.

This clone was picked up a small number of times. This chain links TRBV15 with TRBJ1-4; D uncertain. Germline V gene data show CDR1 as LNHNV and CDR2 as YYDKDF (reference sequence). Trimming took off 4 bases at V and 0 bases at J, with 9 bases between the two ends. The CDR3 spans 15 residues. Written as DNA, the CDR3 is TGTGCCACCAGCAATCGGAGATCAACTAATGAAAAACTGTTTTTT. Its protein product is CATSNRRSTNEKLFF.

This clone occurred a few times. V gene TRBV30 combines with J gene TRBJ1-5; perhaps TRBD1 as D (6 bases). In germline, CDR1 is GTSNPN, CDR2 SVGIG (reference sequence). The V gene lost 4 bases and the J gene lost 2 bases, with 9 bases spanning the gap. This CDR3 spans 13 amino acids. The CDR3 DNA reads TGTGCCTGGACACAGGGAGGCAATCAGCCCCAGCATTTT. It codes for CAWTQGGNQPQHF.

Turning to this clone: Other DNA sequences in the sample encode the same CDR3. This chain uses TRBV10-3 with TRBJ2-7; TRBD1 agrees at 9 bases. Germline CDR1 is ENHRY and CDR2 is SYGVKD. The CDR3 is 13 residues long. J gave up 4 bases and V 6 bases, and 4 bases lay outside the gene matches. Here the CDR3 reads CAIRSGQGYEQYF. The CDR3 coding sequence is TGTGCCATCAGATCGGGACAGGGTTACGAGCAGTACTTC.

This clone was counted only a few times. The rearrangement joins TRBV19 to TRBJ1-2; D is unclear. Trimming cost V 5 bases and J 3 bases, with 7 bases left between them. The length of the CDR3 is 12 residues. The germline gives CDR1 LNHDA, CDR2 SQIVND (reference sequence). The chain's CDR3 is CASSETDYGYTF. In nucleotides, the CDR3 is TGTGCCAGTAGTGAAACAGACTATGGCTACACCTTC.

This chain uses TRBV5-1 with TRBJ2-7; D is perhaps TRBD1 (5 bases). The CDR3 consists of 14 residues. Trimming removed 0 bases from V and 3 bases from J, with 10 bases in between. Germline V gene data show CDR1 as SGHRS and CDR2 as YFSETQ. The CDR3 coding sequence is TGCGCCAGCAGCTTGGACAGGTTAAACTACGAGCAGTACTTC. This gives the protein CASSLDRLNYEQYF.

The sample holds a few counts of this clone. The chain links TRBV6-6 to TRBJ2-7; weak D call: TRBD2 (6 bases). CDR3 length: 12 amino acids. Germline CDR1 reads MNHNY; CDR2 reads SVGAGI (reference sequence). V gave up 6 bases and J gave up 7 bases, with 13 bases separating them. CDR3 sequence: CASRELADEQYF. The DNA for the CDR3 is TGTGCCAGCAGAGAACTAGCTGATGAGCAGTACTTC.

V and J are TRBV15 and TRBJ1-5, with unresolved D. CDR1 and CDR2 from the germline V gene are LNHNV and YYDKDF (reference sequence). The CDR3 is 15 amino acids. The V and J ends lost 0 bases and 7 bases respectively, with 13 bases between them. The CDR3 DNA is TGTGCCACCAGCAGAGATATAGGAGGGCTCCAGCCCCAGCATTTT. Residues: CATSRDIGGLQPQHF.

This chain joins TRBV5-1 and TRBJ2-6, with D possibly matching TRBD1 (6 bases). Trimming left V 0 bases short and J 0 bases short, with 10 bases between. The V gene's germline CDR1 is SGHRS and CDR2 YFSETQ. This CDR3 has 17 residues. The CDR3 region has the DNA TGCGCCAGCAGCTTGGCTTTACAGGGCTCTGGGGCCAACGTCCTGACTTTC. Translated: CASSLALQGSGANVLTF.

A few counts support this clone. CDR3 in DNA: TGTGCCAGCAGTGGATGGTCCTTCCAGCGTACCAATGAGCAGTTCTTC. Protein: CASSGWSFQRTNEQFF. The V and J genes are TRBV2 and TRBJ2-1; D remains ambiguous. Trimming took 4 bases from V and 6 from J, leaving 19 bases between them. The CDR3 length is 16 residues. Germline V lookup: CDR1 SNHLY, CDR2 FYNNEI.

This clone was observed a handful of times. The genes are TRBV7-3 and TRBJ2-3, with a weak D call TRBD2 (6 bases). Germline V lookup: CDR1 SGHTA, CDR2 FQGTGA. The CDR3 contains 16 residues. Trimming cost V 2 bases and J 3 bases, with 15 bases left between them. The CDR3 protein is CASSLRGGGGTDTQYF. CDR3 nucleotides: TGTGCCAGCAGCTTACGGGGCGGTGGAGGGACAGATACGCAGTATTTT.

The sample holds a few counts of this clone. The V call is TRBV30, the J call TRBJ2-7, with TRBD2 matching 10 bases. Germline V gene data show CDR1 as GTSNPN and CDR2 as SVGIG (reference sequence). The CDR3 is made up of 15 amino acids. J gave up 2 bases and V 0 bases, and 4 bases lay outside the gene matches. The CDR3 region has the DNA TGTGCCTGGAGTGTACAGCTAGCGGGGGCCTACGAGCAGTACTTC. It specifies CAWSVQLAGAYEQYF.

This clone occurred a few times. The rearrangement joins TRBV10-3 to TRBJ2-1; D is unresolved. Germline assignment: CDR1 ENHRY and CDR2 SYGVKD. V lost 0 bases and J lost 12, with 9 bases in between. This CDR3 comprises 12 residues. The CDR3 DNA sequence: TGTGCCATCAGTGAGTCCAGACTGGGGCAGTTCTTC. It encodes CAISESRLGQFF.

This clone has just a few counts. The chain links TRBV11-2 to TRBJ2-2; 10 nucleotides line up with TRBD2. Germline V gene data show CDR1 as SGHAT and CDR2 as FQNNGV. The V and J ends lost 1 base and 1 base, in that order; junction bases with no gene match: 9. The CDR3 totals 19 residues. DNA for the CDR3: TGTGCCAGCAGCTTAGGGTTGGCTAGCGGGGGCCTGAACACCGGGGAGCTGTTTTTT. This sequence encodes CASSLGLASGGLNTGELFF.

This clone occurred a few times. The V and J genes are TRBV18 and TRBJ2-6, with a possible D match to TRBD1 (6 bases). The CDR3 spans 16 residues. The germline gives CDR1 KGHSH, CDR2 LQKENI. V lost 3 bases and J 6 bases, leaving 15 bases between the germline ends. The CDR3 sequence is CASSPGHRSAANVLTF. The CDR3 DNA reads TGTGCCAGCTCACCGGGACACCGCTCGGCGGCCAACGTCCTGACTTTC.

The rearrangement joins TRBV9 to TRBJ1-1, with 11 bases identical to TRBD1. The V and J ends lost 4 bases and 10 bases, in that order; junction bases with no gene match: 12. CDR1 is SGDLS, CDR2 YYNGEE, per germline. The CDR3 loop spans 15 amino acids. The CDR3 loop is CASSPSGQGVGGAFF. Written as DNA, the CDR3 is TGTGCCAGCAGCCCCTCGGGACAGGGGGTTGGGGGAGCTTTCTTT.

This chain uses TRBV9 with TRBJ2-7; 9 bases align to TRBD2. Per germline, CDR1 SGDLS and CDR2 YYNGEE. The CDR3 totals 16 residues. The V segment lost 2 bases and the J segment 7 bases; nucleotides outside the gene matches: 13. In DNA form, the CDR3 reads TGTGCCAGCAGCGTGGCTAGCGGGGTTATCCTCGAGGAGCAGTACTTC. Amino acids: CASSVASGVILEEQYF.

This clone has more than one count but fewer than ten. V gene TRBV5-1 combines with J gene TRBJ2-5; 8 nucleotides align to TRBD1. The CDR3 is made up of 14 amino acids. The germline V gene has CDR1 SGHRS and CDR2 YFSETQ. V lost 3 bases and J lost 5; bases outside the gene matches: 6. CDR3 in DNA: TGCGCCAGCAGCTCTCCGGACAGGGAGGAGACCCAGTACTTC. This sequence encodes CASSSPDREETQYF.

This clone was seen a few times. The chain has TRBV30 and TRBJ2-7; 7 bases are shared with TRBD1. CDR3 length equals 12 residues. Germline loops: CDR1 GTSNPN, CDR2 SVGIG (reference sequence). V dropped 5 bases and J dropped 6; count of bases not matched to a gene: 7. CDR3 bases: TGTGCCTGGGGGACAGAAGCTCGCGAGCAGTACTTC. This sequence encodes CAWGTEAREQYF.